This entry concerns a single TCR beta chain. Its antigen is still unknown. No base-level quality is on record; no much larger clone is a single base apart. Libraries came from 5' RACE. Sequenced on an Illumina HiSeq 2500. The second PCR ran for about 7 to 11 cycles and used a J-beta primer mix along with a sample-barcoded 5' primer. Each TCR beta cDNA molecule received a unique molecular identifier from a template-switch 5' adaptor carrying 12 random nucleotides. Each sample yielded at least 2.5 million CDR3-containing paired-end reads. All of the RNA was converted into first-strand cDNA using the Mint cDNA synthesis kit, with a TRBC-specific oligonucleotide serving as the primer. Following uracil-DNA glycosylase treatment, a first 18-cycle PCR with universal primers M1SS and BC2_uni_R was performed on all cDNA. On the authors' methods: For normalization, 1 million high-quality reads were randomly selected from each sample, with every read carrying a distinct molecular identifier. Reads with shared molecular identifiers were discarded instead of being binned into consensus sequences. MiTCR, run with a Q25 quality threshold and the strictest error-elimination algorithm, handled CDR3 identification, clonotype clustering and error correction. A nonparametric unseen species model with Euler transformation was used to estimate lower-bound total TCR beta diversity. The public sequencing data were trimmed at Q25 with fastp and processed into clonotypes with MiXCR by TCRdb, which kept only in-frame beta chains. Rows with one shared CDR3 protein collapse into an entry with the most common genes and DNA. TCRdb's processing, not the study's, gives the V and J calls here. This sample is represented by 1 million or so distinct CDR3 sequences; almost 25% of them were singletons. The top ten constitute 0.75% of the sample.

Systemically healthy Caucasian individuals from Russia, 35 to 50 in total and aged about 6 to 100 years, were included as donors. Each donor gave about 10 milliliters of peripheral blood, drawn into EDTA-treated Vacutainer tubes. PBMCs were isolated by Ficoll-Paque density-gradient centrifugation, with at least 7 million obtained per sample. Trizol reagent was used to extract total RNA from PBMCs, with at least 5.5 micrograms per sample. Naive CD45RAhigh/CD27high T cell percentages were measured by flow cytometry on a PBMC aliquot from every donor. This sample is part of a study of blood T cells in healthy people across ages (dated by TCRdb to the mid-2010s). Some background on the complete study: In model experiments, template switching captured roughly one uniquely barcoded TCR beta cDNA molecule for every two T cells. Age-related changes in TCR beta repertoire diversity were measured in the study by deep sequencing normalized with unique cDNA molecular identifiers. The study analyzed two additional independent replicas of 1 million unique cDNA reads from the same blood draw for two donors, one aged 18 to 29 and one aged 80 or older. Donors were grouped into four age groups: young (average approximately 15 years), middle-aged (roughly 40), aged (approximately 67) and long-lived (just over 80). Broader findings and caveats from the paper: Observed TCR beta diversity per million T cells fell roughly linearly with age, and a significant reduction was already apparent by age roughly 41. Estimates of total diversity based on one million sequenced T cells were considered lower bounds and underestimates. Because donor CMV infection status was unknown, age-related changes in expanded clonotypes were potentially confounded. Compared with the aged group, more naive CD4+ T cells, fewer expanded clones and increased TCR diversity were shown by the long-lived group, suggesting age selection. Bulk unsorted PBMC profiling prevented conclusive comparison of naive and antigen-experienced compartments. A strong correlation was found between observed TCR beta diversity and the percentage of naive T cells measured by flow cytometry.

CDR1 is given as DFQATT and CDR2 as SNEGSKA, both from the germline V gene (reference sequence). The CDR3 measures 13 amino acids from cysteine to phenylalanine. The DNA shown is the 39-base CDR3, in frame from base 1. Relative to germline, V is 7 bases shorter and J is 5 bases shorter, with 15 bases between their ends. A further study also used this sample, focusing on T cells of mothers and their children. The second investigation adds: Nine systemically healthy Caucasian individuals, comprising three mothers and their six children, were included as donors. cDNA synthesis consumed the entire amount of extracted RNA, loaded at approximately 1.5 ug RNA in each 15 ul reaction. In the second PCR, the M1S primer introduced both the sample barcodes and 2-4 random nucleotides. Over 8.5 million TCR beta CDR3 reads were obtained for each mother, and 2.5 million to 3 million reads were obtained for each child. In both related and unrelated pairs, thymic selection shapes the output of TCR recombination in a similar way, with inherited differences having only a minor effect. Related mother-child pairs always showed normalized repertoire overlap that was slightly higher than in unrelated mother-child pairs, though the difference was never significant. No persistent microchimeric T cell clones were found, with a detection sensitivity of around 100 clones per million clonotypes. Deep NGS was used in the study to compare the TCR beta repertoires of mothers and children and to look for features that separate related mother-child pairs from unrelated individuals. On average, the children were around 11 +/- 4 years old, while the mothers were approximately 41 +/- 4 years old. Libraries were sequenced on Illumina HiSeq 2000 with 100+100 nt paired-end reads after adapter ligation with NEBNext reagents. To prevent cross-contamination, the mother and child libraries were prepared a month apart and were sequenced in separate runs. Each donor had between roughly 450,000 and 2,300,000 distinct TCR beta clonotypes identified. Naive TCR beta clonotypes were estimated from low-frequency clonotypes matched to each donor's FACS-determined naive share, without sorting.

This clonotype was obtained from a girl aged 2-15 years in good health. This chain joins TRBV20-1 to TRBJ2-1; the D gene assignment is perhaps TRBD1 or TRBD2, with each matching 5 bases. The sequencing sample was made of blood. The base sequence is TGCAGTGTGAGGGGACCTCCTAACAATGAGCAGTTCTTC. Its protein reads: CSVRGPPNNEQFF.